This passage covers 16 T cell receptor beta chains from one sample sequenced in a study of cytomegalovirus exposure and HLA in healthy donors. Use of 60 Vbeta and 13 Jbeta primers characterized the PCR. The data were produced by immunoSEQ multiplex PCR, yet TCRdb's version contains in-frame clones alone and is incomplete. The top ten hold around 4.8% of the sample, which has 150,000 to 250,000 clones, around 80% seen once. The material sequenced was PBMCs. The source is a woman in her 30s in good health and CMV-seropositive.

The chain combines TRBV7-9 with TRBJ2-7, with 7 bases aligning to TRBD1. The germline V gene has CDR1 SEHNR and CDR2 FQNEAQ (reference sequence). V shed 5 bases, J shed 4 bases, and the junction held 8 bases outside the gene matches. The CDR3 totals 14 residues. The chain's CDR3 is CASSNWDSSYEQYF. The DNA of the CDR3 is TGTGCCAGCAGCAATTGGGACAGCAGTTACGAGCAGTACTTC.

The chain is built from TRBV14 and TRBJ2-3, with 9 bases fitting TRBD2. The CDR3 covers 18 residues. Trimming cost V 4 bases and J 1 base; bases outside gene matches: 12. Per germline, CDR1 SGHDN and CDR2 FVKESK. CDR3 nucleotide sequence: TGTGCCAGCAGCCTAAGGGGTACGAGCGGGAGGCGCACAGATACGCAGTATTTT. Its translation: CASSLRGTSGRRTDTQYF. Looking up the rest from reference TRBV14 and TRBJ2-3 gives the full variable domain: EAGVTQFPSHSVIEKGQTVTLRCDPISGHDNLYWYRRVMGKEIKFLLHFVKESKQDESGMPNNRFLAERTGGTYSTLKVQPAELEDSGVYFCASSLRGTSGRRTDTQYFGPGTRLTVL.

This clone turned up a few times. The V and J genes are TRBV6-1 and TRBJ2-1, with TRBD1 matching 10 bases. Losses at the gene ends were 7 bases for V and 9 bases for J; bases not matched to a gene: 12. This CDR3 has 15 amino acids. Germline V gene lookup returns CDR1 MNHNS and CDR2 SASEGT. CDR3 loop: CASMTGGNPVAEQFF. As DNA, the CDR3 is TGTGCCAGCATGACAGGGGGCAACCCAGTTGCTGAGCAGTTCTTC.

The sample holds a few counts of this clone. This chain joins TRBV19 and TRBJ1-2; TRBD1 matches at 9 bases. V lost 9 bases to trimming and J lost 7 bases; unmatched junction nucleotides: 6. The length of the CDR3 is 12 residues. Per germline, CDR1 LNHDA and CDR2 SQIVND (reference sequence). CDR3 in amino acids: CASSDRGVGYTF. CDR3 DNA: TGTGCCAGCTCAGACAGGGGGGTTGGCTACACCTTC.

CDR3 sequence: CASSQRPRTGGYEQYF. The CDR3 nucleotides read TGCGCCAGCAGTCAACGACCCAGGACAGGGGGCTACGAGCAGTACTTC. The rearrangement joins TRBV23-1 to TRBJ2-7, with TRBD1 matching 10 bases. TRBV23-1 is designated an ORF whose function remains uncertain. Unmatched junction bases numbered 7, after V lost 2 bases and J lost 3 bases. This CDR3 region has 16 residues.

The chain links TRBV30 to TRBJ2-7, with 7 positions matching TRBD2. CDR3 length: 14 amino acids. The germline V gene encodes CDR1 GTSNPN and CDR2 SVGIG (reference sequence). J gave up 7 bases and V 3 bases, and 12 bases lay outside the gene matches. CDR3 sequence reads: CAWSLRGDLREQYF. The CDR3 DNA is TGTGCCTGGAGCCTTCGGGGGGACCTTAGAGAGCAGTACTTC. Supplemented by reference TRBV30 and TRBJ2-7, the full variable domain reads SQTIHQWPATLVQPVGSPLSLECTVEGTSNPNLYWYRQAAGRGLQLLFYSVGIGQISSEVPQNLSASRPQDRQFILSSKKLLLSDSGFYLCAWSLRGDLREQYFGPGTRLTVT.

This clone was recorded a few times. The rearrangement joins TRBV5-4 to TRBJ2-7, with 11 bases that match TRBD1. Germline V gene sequence: CDR1 SGHNT, CDR2 YYREEE (reference sequence). V lost 3 bases and J lost 3; bases outside the gene matches: 5. The CDR3 is 15 amino acids. Here the CDR3 DNA reads TGTGCCAGCAGCTCCCGGACAGGGGGCATCTACGAGCAGTACTTC. It encodes CASSSRTGGIYEQYF.

The chain employs TRBV11-3 and TRBJ2-1, with TRBD2 matching over 10 bases. V lost 5 bases to trimming and J lost 7 bases; unmatched junction nucleotides: 8. The CDR3 runs 15 residues. Germline V gives CDR1 SGHNT, CDR2 YENEEA. The CDR3 DNA reads as TGTGCCAGCAGCCTTTTAGCGGGAGGAAGGAATGAGCAGTTCTTC. This encodes CASSLLAGGRNEQFF.

V is TRBV6-5 and J is TRBJ1-4, with 10 nucleotides matching TRBD1. This CDR3 region has 14 residues. The germline gives CDR1 MNHEY, CDR2 SVGAGI. Losses at the gene ends were 5 bases for V and 13 bases for J; bases not matched to a gene: 10. Here the CDR3 DNA reads TGTGCCAGCAGTCCGGACAGGGGGGAGGAGGGACTGTTTTTT. Protein product: CASSPDRGEEGLFF.

The chain joins TRBV7-9 to TRBJ1-4, with D possibly TRBD1 on 6 matching bases. Trimming took off 2 bases at V and 8 bases at J, with 9 bases between the two ends. Looked up from germline, CDR1 is SEHNR and CDR2 is FQNEAQ (reference sequence). This CDR3 is built from 13 residues. CDR3 loop: CASSLTGREKLFF. CDR3 coding DNA: TGTGCCAGCAGCTTAACAGGGCGAGAAAAACTGTTTTTT. The variable domain in full, completed from reference TRBV7-9 and TRBJ1-4, reads DTGVSQNPRHKITKRGQNVTFRCDPISEHNRLYWYRQTLGQGPEFLTYFQNEAQLEKSRLLSDRFSAERPKGSFSTLEIQRTEQGDSAMYLCASSLTGREKLFFGSGTQLSVL.

This rearrangement joins TRBV2 to TRBJ2-3; D might be TRBD2 (6 bases). CDR1 and CDR2 from the germline V gene are SNHLY and FYNNEI. The CDR3 spans 14 residues. Trimming took 8 bases from V and 1 from J, leaving 13 bases between them. The CDR3 here is CASGNGRGTDTQYF. DNA of the CDR3: TGTGCCAGCGGTAACGGGAGAGGCACAGATACGCAGTATTTT.

This chain's CDR3 is CASSYSGGASGELFF. The CDR3 DNA sequence: TGTGCCAGCAGTTATAGCGGGGGGGCGTCCGGGGAGCTGTTTTTT. J is TRBJ2-2 and V is TRBV6-5; TRBD2 matches at 11 bases. Per germline, CDR1 MNHEY and CDR2 SVGAGI. This CDR3 contains 15 residues. The junction had 3 bases not matched to a gene; V was cut back by 3 bases and J by 6 bases.

The chain carries TRBV2 and TRBJ2-2, with D perhaps TRBD1 (6 bases). CDR3 length: 15 residues. From germline, CDR1 is SNHLY and CDR2 FYNNEI. The V end lost 5 bases, the J end lost 7 bases, and 17 bases lay between the germline ends. CDR3 sequence reads: CASSRREGGVGELFF. In DNA form, the CDR3 reads TGTGCCAGCAGTCGAAGGGAAGGGGGAGTCGGGGAGCTGTTTTTT. Combining the CDR3 with reference TRBV2 and TRBJ2-2 gives the whole variable domain EPEVTQTPSHQVTQMGQEVILRCVPISNHLYFYWYRQILGQKVEFLVSFYNNEISEKSEIFDDQFSVERPDGSNFTLKIRSTKLEDSAMYFCASSRREGGVGELFFGEGSRLTVL.

This clone was seen just once. V and J are TRBV5-1 and TRBJ2-5, with a weak D call TRBD1 (6 bases). The germline gives CDR1 SGHRS, CDR2 YFSETQ. Between the trimmed V and J ends, which lost 6 bases and 5 bases, there was a span of 17 bases. The CDR3 length is 14 residues. CDR3 nucleotide sequence: TGCGCCAGCACGCCGGCAGGGGCTTGGGAGACCCAGTACTTC. Translating it yields CASTPAGAWETQYF. Using reference TRBV5-1 and TRBJ2-5 for the parts outside the CDR3, the full variable domain is KAGVTQTPRYLIKTRGQQVTLSCSPISGHRSVSWYQQTPGQGLQFLFEYFSETQRNKGNFPGRFSGRQFSNSRSEMNVSTLELGDSALYLCASTPAGAWETQYFGPGTRLLVL.

This sequence joins TRBV11-2 and TRBJ2-1; possible D gene TRBD1, 5 bases. CDR3 length: 15 residues. CDR1 and CDR2 from the germline V gene are SGHAT and FQNNGV. The ends were cut back, 1 base at V and 2 bases at J, with 9 bases in the middle. CDR3 nucleotide sequence: TGTGCCAGCAGCTTAGTCGCCAGGGCCTACAATGAGCAGTTCTTC. Translation: CASSLVARAYNEQFF.

DNA for the CDR3: TGTGCCAGCAGTGAATCCCCACTAGGAGCATCCTACGAGCAGTACTTC. Amino acids: CASSESPLGASYEQYF. V and J are TRBV6-1 and TRBJ2-7; maybe TRBD2 (5 bases). The CDR3 has 16 amino acids. The V and J ends lost 2 bases and 1 base respectively, with 15 bases between them. Germline V gene sequence: CDR1 MNHNS, CDR2 SASEGT.